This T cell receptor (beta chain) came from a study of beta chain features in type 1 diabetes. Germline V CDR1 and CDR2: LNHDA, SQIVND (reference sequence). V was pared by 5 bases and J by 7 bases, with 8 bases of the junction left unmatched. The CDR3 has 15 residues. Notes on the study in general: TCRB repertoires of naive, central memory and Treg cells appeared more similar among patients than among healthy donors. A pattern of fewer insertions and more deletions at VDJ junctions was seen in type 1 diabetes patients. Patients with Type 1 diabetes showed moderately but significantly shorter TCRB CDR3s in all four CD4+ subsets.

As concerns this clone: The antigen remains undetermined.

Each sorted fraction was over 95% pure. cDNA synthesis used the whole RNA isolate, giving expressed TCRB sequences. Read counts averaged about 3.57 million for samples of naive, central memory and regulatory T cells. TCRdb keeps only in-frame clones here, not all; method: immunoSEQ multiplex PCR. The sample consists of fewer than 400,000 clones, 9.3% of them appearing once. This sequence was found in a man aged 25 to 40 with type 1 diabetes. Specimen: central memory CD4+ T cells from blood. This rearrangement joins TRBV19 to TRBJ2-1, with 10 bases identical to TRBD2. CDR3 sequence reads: CASSSVAGGENEQFF. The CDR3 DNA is TGTGCCAGTAGTTCGGTAGCGGGGGGAGAGAATGAGCAGTTCTTC.